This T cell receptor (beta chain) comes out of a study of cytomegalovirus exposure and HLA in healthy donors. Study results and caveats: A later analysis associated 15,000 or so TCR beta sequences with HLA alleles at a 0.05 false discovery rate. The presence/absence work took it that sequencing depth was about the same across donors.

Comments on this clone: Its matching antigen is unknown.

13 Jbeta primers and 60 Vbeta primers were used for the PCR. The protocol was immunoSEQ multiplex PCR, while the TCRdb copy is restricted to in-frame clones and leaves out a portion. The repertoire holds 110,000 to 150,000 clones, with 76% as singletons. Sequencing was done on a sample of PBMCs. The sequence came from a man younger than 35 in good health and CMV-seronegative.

CDR3 nucleotide sequence: TGTGCCAGCAGCTTAGCGATCCTAGCCTCCCTCCAAGAGACCCAGTACTTC. Amino acids: CASSLAILASLQETQYF. This sequence joins TRBV7-2 and TRBJ2-5; D may be TRBD2 (5 bases). The CDR3 is made up of 17 amino acids. CDR1 is SGHTA, CDR2 FQGNSA, per germline. Trimming shortened V by 0 bases and J by 1 base, and 15 bases separated the two germline ends.